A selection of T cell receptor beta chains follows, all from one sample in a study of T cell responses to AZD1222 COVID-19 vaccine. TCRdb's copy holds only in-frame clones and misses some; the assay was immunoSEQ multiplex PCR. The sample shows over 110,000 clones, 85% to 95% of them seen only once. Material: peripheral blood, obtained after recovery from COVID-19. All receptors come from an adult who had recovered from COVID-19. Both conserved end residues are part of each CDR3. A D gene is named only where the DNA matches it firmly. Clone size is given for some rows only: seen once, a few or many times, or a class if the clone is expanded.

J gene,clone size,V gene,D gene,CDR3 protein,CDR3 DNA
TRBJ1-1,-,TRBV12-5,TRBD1,CASGKMTGGNTEAFF,TGTGCTAGTGGGAAGATGACAGGGGGAAACACTGAAGCTTTCTTT
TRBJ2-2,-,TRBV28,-,CASSWRGWANTGELFF,TGTGCCAGCAGTTGGCGTGGTTGGGCGAACACCGGGGAGCTGTTTTTT
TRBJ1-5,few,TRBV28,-,CASSRGPTKDQPQHF,TGTGCCAGCAGCCGAGGGCCGACGAAAGATCAGCCCCAGCATTTT
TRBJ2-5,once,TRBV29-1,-,CSVEGGNLQETQYF,TGCAGCGTTGAAGGCGGGAACTTACAAGAGACCCAGTACTTC
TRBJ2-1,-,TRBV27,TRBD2,CASSLQSGGSHQFF,TGTGCCAGCAGTTTGCAGTCGGGGGGGAGCCACCAGTTCTTC
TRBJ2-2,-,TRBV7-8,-,CASSLASLLVATAGTGELFF,TGTGCCAGCAGCTTAGCGAGTCTATTAGTGGCTACCGCCGGGACCGGGGAGCTGTTTTTT
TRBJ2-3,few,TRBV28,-,CASRESVIYTDTQYF,TGTGCCAGCAGGGAGAGCGTGATTTACACAGATACGCAGTATTTT
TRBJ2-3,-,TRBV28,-,CASSLQVTDTQYF,TGTGCCAGCAGTTTACAGGTTACAGATACGCAGTATTTT
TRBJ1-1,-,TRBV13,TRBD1,CASSLSMFSGGNTEAFF,TGTGCCAGCAGCTTAAGTATGTTTTCAGGGGGGAACACTGAAGCTTTCTTT
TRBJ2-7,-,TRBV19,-,CASSIGQGYEQYF,TGTGCCAGTAGTATAGGTCAGGGTTACGAGCAGTACTTC